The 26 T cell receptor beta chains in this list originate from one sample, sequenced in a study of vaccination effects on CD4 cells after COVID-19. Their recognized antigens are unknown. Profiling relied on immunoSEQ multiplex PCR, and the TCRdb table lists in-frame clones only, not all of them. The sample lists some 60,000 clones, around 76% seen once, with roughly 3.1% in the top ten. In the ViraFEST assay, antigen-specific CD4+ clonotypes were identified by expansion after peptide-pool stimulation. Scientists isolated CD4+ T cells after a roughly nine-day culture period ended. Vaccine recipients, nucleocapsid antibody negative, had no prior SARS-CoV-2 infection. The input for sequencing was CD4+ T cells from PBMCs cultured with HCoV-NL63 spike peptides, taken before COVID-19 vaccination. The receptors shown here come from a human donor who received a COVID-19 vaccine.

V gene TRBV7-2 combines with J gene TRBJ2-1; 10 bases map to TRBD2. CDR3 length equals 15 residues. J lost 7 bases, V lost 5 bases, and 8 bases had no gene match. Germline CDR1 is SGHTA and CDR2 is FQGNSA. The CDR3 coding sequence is TGTGCCAGCAGCCCTAGCGGGGGCCATTTAAATGAGCAGTTCTTC. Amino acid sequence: CASSPSGGHLNEQFF.

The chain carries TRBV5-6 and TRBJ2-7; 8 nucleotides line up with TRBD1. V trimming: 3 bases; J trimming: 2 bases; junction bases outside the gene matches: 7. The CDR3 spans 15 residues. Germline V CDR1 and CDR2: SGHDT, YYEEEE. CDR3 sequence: CASSWGTGVPYEQYV. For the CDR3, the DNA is TGTGCCAGCAGCTGGGGGACAGGCGTCCCCTACGAGCAGTACGTC.

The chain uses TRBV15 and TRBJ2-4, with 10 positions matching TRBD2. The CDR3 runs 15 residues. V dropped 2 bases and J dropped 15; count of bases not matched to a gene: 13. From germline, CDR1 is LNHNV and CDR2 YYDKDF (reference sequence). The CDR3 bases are TGTGCCACCAGCAGATCCCGGGGGCCGACTAGCGGGCCGTACTTC. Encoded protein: CATSRSRGPTSGPYF.

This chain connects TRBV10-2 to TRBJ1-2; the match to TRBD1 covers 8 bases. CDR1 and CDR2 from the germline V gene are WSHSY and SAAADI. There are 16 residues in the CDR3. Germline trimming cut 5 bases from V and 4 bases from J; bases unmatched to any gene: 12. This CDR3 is CASSPLTGVDGYGYTF. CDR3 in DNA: TGCGCCAGCAGTCCTCTGACAGGGGTTGACGGCTATGGCTACACCTTC.

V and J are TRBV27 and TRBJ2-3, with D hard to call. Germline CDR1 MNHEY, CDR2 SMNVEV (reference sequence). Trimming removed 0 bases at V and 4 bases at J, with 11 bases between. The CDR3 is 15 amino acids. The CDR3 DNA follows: TGTGCCAGCAGTTTATCGGGAAGGAACGCAGATACGCAGTATTTT. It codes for CASSLSGRNADTQYF.

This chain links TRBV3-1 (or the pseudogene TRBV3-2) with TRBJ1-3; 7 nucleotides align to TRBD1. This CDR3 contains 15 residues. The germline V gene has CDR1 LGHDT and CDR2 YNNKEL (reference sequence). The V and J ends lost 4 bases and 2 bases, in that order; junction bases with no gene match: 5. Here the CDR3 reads CASSLDRAAGNTIYF. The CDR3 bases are TGTGCCAGCAGCCTCGACAGGGCAGCTGGAAACACCATATATTTT.

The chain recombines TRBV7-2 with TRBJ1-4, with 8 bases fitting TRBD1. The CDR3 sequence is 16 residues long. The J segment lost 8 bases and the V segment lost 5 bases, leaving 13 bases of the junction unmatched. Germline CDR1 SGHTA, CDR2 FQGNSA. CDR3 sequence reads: CASSDALQGAIEKLFF. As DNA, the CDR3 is TGTGCCAGCAGCGATGCGCTCCAGGGGGCGATAGAAAAACTGTTTTTT.

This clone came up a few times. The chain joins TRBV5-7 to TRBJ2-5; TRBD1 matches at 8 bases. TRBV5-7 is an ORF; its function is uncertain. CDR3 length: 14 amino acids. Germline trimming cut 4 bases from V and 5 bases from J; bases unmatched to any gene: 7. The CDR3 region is CASSPWTGKETQYF. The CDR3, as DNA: TGTGCCAGCAGCCCGTGGACAGGGAAGGAGACCCAGTACTTC.

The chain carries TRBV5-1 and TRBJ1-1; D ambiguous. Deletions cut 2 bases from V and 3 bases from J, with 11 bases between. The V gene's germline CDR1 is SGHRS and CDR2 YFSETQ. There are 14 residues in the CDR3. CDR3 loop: CASSFEGQDTEAFF. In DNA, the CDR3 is TGCGCCAGCAGCTTTGAGGGTCAAGACACTGAAGCTTTCTTT.

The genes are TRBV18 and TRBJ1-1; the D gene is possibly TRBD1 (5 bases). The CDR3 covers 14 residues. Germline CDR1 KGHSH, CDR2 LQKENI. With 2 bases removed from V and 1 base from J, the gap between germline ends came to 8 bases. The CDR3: CASSPVQGNTEAFF. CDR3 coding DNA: TGTGCCAGCTCACCAGTCCAGGGGAACACTGAAGCTTTCTTT.

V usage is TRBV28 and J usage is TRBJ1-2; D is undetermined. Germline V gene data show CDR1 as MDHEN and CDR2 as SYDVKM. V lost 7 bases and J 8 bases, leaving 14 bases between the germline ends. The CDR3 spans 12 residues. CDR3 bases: TGTGCCAGCACCGTAGGAGTCGGGGGCTACACCTTC. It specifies CASTVGVGGYTF.

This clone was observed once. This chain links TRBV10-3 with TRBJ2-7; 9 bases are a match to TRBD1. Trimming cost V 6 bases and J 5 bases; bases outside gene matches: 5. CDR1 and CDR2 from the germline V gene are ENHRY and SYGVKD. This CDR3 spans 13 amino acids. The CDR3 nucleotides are TGTGCCATCAGGCGGACAGGGGACCACGAGCAGTACGTC. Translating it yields CAIRRTGDHEQYV.

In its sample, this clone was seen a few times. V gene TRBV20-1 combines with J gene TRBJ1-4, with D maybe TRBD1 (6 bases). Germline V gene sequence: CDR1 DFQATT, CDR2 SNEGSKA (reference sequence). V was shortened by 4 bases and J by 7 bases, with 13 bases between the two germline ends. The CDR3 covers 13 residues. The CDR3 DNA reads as TGCAGTGCTATTGAACAGGGAGTTGAAAAACTGTTTTTT. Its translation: CSAIEQGVEKLFF.

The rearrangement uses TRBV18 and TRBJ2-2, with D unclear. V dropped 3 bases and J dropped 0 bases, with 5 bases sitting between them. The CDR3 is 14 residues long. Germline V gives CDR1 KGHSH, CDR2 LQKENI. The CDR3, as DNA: TGTGCCAGCTCACCGGCAGCGAACACCGGGGAGCTGTTTTTT. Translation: CASSPAANTGELFF.

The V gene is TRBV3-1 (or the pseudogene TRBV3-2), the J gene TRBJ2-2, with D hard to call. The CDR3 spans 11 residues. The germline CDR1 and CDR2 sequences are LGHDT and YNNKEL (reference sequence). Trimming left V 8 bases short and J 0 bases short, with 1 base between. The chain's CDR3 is CASSNTGELFF. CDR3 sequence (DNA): TGTGCCAGCTCGAACACCGGGGAGCTGTTTTTT.

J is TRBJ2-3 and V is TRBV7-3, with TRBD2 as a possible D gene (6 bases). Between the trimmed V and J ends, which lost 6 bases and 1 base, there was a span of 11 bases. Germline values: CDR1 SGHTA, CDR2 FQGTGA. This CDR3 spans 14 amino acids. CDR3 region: CASSTGGGTDTQYF. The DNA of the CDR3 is TGTGCCAGCAGTACCGGGGGAGGCACAGATACGCAGTATTTT.

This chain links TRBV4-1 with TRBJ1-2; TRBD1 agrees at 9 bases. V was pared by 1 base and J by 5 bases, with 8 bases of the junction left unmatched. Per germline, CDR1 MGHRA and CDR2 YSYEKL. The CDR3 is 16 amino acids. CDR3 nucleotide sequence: TGCGCCAGCAGCCAAGGCTCCGGACAGGGGAATTATGGCTACACCTTC. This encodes CASSQGSGQGNYGYTF.

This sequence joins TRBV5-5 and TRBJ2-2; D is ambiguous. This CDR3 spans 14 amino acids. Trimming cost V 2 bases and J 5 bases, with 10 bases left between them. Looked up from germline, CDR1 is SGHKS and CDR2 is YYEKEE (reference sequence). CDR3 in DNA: TGTGCCAGCAGCTTTTTCCGAAATACCGGGGAGCTGTTTTTT. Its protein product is CASSFFRNTGELFF.

The CDR3 region is CASRLGTTGELFF. The CDR3 DNA follows: TGTGCCAGCAGACTGGGGACCACCGGGGAGCTGTTTTTT. V is TRBV9 and J is TRBJ2-2; D tentatively reads TRBD1 or TRBD2 (5 bases each). CDR1 is SGDLS and CDR2 is YYNGEE in the germline V gene. This CDR3 has 13 residues. Trimming removed 5 bases at V and 4 bases at J, with 9 bases between. Drawing the rest from reference TRBV9 and TRBJ2-2, the complete variable domain is DSGVTQTPKHLITATGQRVTLRCSPRSGDLSVYWYQQSLDQGLQFLIQYYNGEERAKGNILERFSAQQFPDLHSELNLSSLELGDSALYFCASRLGTTGELFFGEGSRLTVL.

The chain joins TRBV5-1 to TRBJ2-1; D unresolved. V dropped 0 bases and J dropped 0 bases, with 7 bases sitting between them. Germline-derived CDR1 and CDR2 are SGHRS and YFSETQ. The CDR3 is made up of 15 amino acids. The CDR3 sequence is CASSLGQSSYNEQFF. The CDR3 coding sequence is TGCGCCAGCAGCTTGGGGCAGAGCTCCTACAATGAGCAGTTCTTC.

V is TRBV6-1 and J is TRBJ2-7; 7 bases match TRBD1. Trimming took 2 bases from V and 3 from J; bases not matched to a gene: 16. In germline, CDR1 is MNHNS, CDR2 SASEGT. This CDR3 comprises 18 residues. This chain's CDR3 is CASSEIVGTVLYFYEQYV. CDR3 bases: TGTGCCAGCAGTGAAATAGTTGGGACAGTCCTTTACTTCTACGAGCAGTACGTC.

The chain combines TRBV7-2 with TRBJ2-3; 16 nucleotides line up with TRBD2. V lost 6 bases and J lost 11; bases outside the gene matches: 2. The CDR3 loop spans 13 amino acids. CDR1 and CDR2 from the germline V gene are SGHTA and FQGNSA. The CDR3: CASSGTSGGGQYF. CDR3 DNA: TGTGCCAGCAGTGGGACTAGCGGGGGGGGGCAGTATTTT.

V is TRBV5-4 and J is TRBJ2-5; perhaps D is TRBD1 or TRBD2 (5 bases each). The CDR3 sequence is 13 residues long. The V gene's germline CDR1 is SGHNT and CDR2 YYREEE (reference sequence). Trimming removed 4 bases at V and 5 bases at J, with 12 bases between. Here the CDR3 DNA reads TGTGCCAGCAGCCACCGGGACCTGGAGACCCAGTACTTC. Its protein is CASSHRDLETQYF.

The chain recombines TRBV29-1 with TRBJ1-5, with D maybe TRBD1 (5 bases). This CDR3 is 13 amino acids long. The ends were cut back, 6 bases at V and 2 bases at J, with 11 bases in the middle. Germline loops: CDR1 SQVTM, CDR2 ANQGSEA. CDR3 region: CSVAEGRNQPQHF. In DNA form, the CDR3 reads TGCAGCGTCGCTGAGGGGCGCAATCAGCCCCAGCATTTT.

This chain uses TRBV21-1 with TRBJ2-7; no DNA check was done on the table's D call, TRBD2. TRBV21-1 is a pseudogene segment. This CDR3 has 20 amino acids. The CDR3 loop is CASSSPMGYRGATSSYEQYV. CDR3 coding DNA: TGTGCCAGCAGCAGCCCCATGGGCTACCGGGGGGCGACGAGCTCCTACGAGCAGTACGTC.

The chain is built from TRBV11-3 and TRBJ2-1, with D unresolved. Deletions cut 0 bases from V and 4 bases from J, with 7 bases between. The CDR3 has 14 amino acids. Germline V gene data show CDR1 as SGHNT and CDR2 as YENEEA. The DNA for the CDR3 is TGTGCCAGCAGCTTAGAGGGTAGTTACAATGAGCAGTTCTTC. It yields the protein CASSLEGSYNEQFF.